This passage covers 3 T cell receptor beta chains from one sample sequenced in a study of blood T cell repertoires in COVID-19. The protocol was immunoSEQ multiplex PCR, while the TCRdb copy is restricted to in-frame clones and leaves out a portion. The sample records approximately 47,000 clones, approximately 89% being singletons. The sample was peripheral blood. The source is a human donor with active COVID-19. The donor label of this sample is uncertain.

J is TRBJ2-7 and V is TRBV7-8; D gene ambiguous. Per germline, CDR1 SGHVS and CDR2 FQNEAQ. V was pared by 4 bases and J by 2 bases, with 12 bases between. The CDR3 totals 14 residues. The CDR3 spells CASSSPGLAYEQYF. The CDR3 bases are TGTGCCAGCAGCTCCCCGGGTCTGGCCTACGAGCAGTACTTC.

The CDR3 reads CSASRESRSDTQYF. Here the CDR3 DNA reads TGCAGTGCTAGTCGGGAGTCTAGGTCAGATACGCAGTATTTT. The chain is built from TRBV20-1 and TRBJ2-3; possibly TRBD2 for D (6 bases). The length of the CDR3 is 14 residues. The V and J ends lost 3 bases and 4 bases respectively, with 14 bases between them. The germline V gene has CDR1 DFQATT and CDR2 SNEGSKA (reference sequence).

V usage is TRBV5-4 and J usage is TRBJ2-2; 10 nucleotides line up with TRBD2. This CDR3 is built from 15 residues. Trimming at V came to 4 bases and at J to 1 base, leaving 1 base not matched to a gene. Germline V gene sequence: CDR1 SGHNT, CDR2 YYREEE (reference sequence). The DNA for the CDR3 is TGTGCCAGCAGCGGACTAGCGGAGAACACCGGGGAGCTGTTTTTT. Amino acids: CASSGLAENTGELFF.